This T cell receptor beta chain was sequenced for a study of PD-1 blockade in classical Hodgkin lymphoma. About the study: On a schedule of every 2 weeks, patients received nivolumab 3 mg/kg intravenously.

V was shortened by 7 bases and J by 4 bases, with 11 bases between the two germline ends. The germline V gene has CDR1 SGHVS and CDR2 FQNEAQ. This CDR3 is built from 13 residues. Study-wide points: Partial responders and progressors had significantly lower baseline TCR diversity.

Exposure to brentuximab vedotin varied, and each patient had relapsed following autologous stem cell transplantation. Note on this clone: Its antigen is still unknown.

Here immunoSEQ multiplex PCR was the method, and the copy in TCRdb shows in-frame clones only, minus some. The repertoire holds some 90,000 clones, with around 90% as singletons. The chain couples TRBV7-8 to TRBJ2-1; tentatively, D is TRBD2 (6 bases). The clonotype was recovered from a human donor with classical Hodgkin lymphoma. Sample: peripheral blood mononuclear cells (PBMCs), taken before the second cycle of nivolumab. CDR3 amino acids: CASTLGGYNEQFF. Written as DNA, the CDR3 is TGTGCCAGCACCTTGGGAGGATACAATGAGCAGTTCTTC.